One sample yielded the 20 T cell receptor beta chains listed below, sequenced in a study of T cell repertoires in cytomegalovirus infection. TCRdb re-derived calls from the reads in MiXCR, one entry per CDR3 protein. The sample yields fewer than 700,000 distinct CDR3 sequences, roughly 24% seen once. Sample: CD8+ T cells from PBMCs. The receptors shown here come from a human donor in good health (CMV status not recorded). Some clones in this sample may be carry-over from other donors' samples.

There are many counts of this clonotype. This chain connects TRBV7-2 to TRBJ1-5; unclear D gene. This CDR3 is 14 amino acids long. V lost 8 bases and J 8 bases, leaving 19 bases between the germline ends. The V gene's germline CDR1 is SGHTA and CDR2 FQGNSA. In nucleotides, the CDR3 is TGTGCCAGCGCTCGTCTTTTGGATGGGGAGCCCCAGCATTTT. Encoded protein: CASARLLDGEPQHF.

This chain links TRBV27 with TRBJ2-1, with TRBD2 identical over 9 bases. V gave up 7 bases and J gave up 5 bases; unmatched junction bases: 6. Germline V gene lookup returns CDR1 MNHEY and CDR2 SMNVEV (reference sequence). The CDR3 extends over 14 amino acids. The CDR3 loop reads CASTPGTSNNEQFF. The CDR3 DNA is TGTGCCAGCACCCCCGGGACTAGCAACAATGAGCAGTTCTTC.

This clonotype was observed at least ten times. This chain joins TRBV7-8 and TRBJ1-2; TRBD1 matches 8 bases. With 4 bases clipped from V and 4 bases from J, the junction kept 17 bases outside the gene matches. The CDR3 consists of 18 residues. Germline CDR1 SGHVS, CDR2 FQNEAQ. The CDR3 DNA is TGTGCCAGCAGCTCCGGGGGGACTGGACAGGGTGGATTCTATGGCTACACCTTC. Translating it yields CASSSGGTGQGGFYGYTF.

The chain uses TRBV20-1 and TRBJ1-5; possibly TRBD1 for D (5 bases). Germline loops: CDR1 DFQATT, CDR2 SNEGSKA (reference sequence). Trimming removed 0 bases at V and 3 bases at J, with 9 bases between. This CDR3 has 14 amino acids. CDR3 in amino acids: CSAREGDYNQPQHF. CDR3 DNA: TGCAGTGCTAGAGAAGGGGACTACAATCAGCCCCAGCATTTT.

V is TRBV10-3 and J is TRBJ1-1; D is unresolved. Germline CDR1 reads ENHRY; CDR2 reads SYGVKD. V lost 8 bases and J lost 1, with 23 bases in between. The CDR3 is 17 residues long. The CDR3 sequence: CAISALMSGLRNTEAFF. The CDR3 nucleotides read TGTGCCATCTCTGCCTTGATGTCGGGCCTCCGGAACACTGAAGCTTTCTTT.

J is TRBJ1-3 and V is TRBV7-6; a possible D gene is TRBD1 (6 bases). CDR1 SGHVS and CDR2 FNYEAQ come from the germline V gene. V lost 2 bases and J 0 bases, leaving 14 bases between the germline ends. There are 17 residues in the CDR3. The CDR3 bases are TGTGCCAGCAGCTTAAGTGGGGGGCCCAGCTCTGGAAACACCATATATTTT. This codes for CASSLSGGPSSGNTIYF.

Details on this clonotype: This likely comes from a read error, as the CDR3 has no conserved phenylalanine or tryptophan at its end. This chain uses TRBV6-2 or TRBV6-3 with TRBJ2-7, with a weak D call TRBD1 (6 bases). The CDR3 loop spans 14 amino acids. The germline CDR1 and CDR2 sequences are MNHEY and SVGEGT. The V and J ends lost 5 bases and 1 base respectively, with 12 bases between them. The CDR3 DNA follows: TGTGCCAGCAGTCGGGACATTATTTCCTACGAGCAGTACTCC. Translated: CASSRDIISYEQYS.

This sequence joins TRBV13 and TRBJ2-2, with a weak D call TRBD2 (6 bases). Germline lookup yields CDR1 PRHDT and CDR2 FYEKMQ (reference sequence). The V end was cut by 5 bases, the J end by 4 bases, with 14 bases between. The CDR3 consists of 15 residues. CDR3 nucleotides: TGTGCCAGCAGCGCGGGACCCCTACCCACCGGGGAGCTGTTTTTT. It encodes CASSAGPLPTGELFF.

Ten or more counts support this clonotype. The rearrangement links TRBV7-2 to TRBJ2-3; possibly TRBD1 for D (6 bases). Trimming shortened V by 4 bases and J by 2 bases, and 10 bases separated the two germline ends. CDR1 and CDR2 (germline): SGHTA, FQGNSA. The CDR3 is 14 residues long. CDR3 nucleotide sequence: TGTGCCAGCAGCTCTCGACAGGTCACAGATACGCAGTATTTT. It is translated as CASSSRQVTDTQYF.

Only a few counts were recorded for this clonotype. V usage is TRBV5-6 and J usage is TRBJ2-1, with D possibly called TRBD1 or TRBD2 (5 bases each). V gave up 7 bases and J gave up 11 bases, with 13 bases separating them. Germline values: CDR1 SGHDT, CDR2 YYEEEE. This CDR3 contains 11 residues. In nucleotides, the CDR3 is TGTGCCAGCGAGACTCGGGGCCAGCAGTTCTTC. As protein: CASETRGQQFF.

In its sample, this clonotype was seen a few times. The chain has TRBV6-6 and TRBJ2-1; D might be TRBD1 or TRBD2, each matching 6 bases. Germline V gene data show CDR1 as MNHNY and CDR2 as SVGAGI (reference sequence). CDR3 length: 13 amino acids. The V end was cut by 2 bases, the J end by 8 bases, with 10 bases between. CDR3 DNA: TGTGCCAGCAGTTACACAGGGAGGCATGAGCAGTTCTTC. Its translation: CASSYTGRHEQFF.

The gene calls are TRBV7-6 and TRBJ2-3; maybe TRBD1 (5 bases). V lost 2 bases, J lost 4 bases, and 10 bases lay in between. The V gene's germline CDR1 is SGHVS and CDR2 FNYEAQ. The CDR3 has 14 residues. CDR3 sequence: CASSLYMGPDTQYF. DNA of the CDR3: TGTGCCAGCAGCTTATACATGGGGCCAGATACGCAGTATTTT. Combining the CDR3 with reference TRBV7-6 and TRBJ2-3 gives the whole variable domain GAGVSQSPRYKVTKRGQDVALRCDPISGHVSLYWYRQALGQGPEFLTYFNYEAQQDKSGLPNDRFSAERPEGSISTLTIQRTEQRDSAMYRCASSLYMGPDTQYFGPGTRLTVL.

In its sample, this clonotype was seen a few times. The rearrangement links TRBV20-1 to TRBJ2-2; tentative D call: TRBD1 (6 bases). Looked up from germline, CDR1 is DFQATT and CDR2 is SNEGSKA (reference sequence). The CDR3 sequence is 14 residues long. V was pared by 2 bases and J by 3 bases, with 10 bases between. CDR3: CSARSYRDTGELFF. CDR3 coding DNA: TGCAGTGCTAGATCCTACAGGGACACCGGGGAGCTGTTTTTT.

This clonotype occurred a few times. The genes are TRBV9 and TRBJ2-7; D ambiguous. In germline, CDR1 is SGDLS, CDR2 YYNGEE. The CDR3 consists of 15 residues. Trimming left V 8 bases short and J 0 bases short, with 18 bases between. CDR3 residues: CARPCEVLSSYEQYV. In DNA form, the CDR3 reads TGTGCCAGACCATGCGAGGTCCTCAGCTCCTACGAGCAGTACGTC.

This clonotype was recorded at least ten times. V usage is TRBV7-8 and J usage is TRBJ2-5; D remains ambiguous. The CDR3 extends over 13 amino acids. From germline, CDR1 is SGHVS and CDR2 FQNEAQ. Trimming cost V 2 bases and J 5 bases, with 9 bases left between them. The CDR3 loop reads CASSLWGDETQYF. Written as DNA, the CDR3 is TGTGCCAGCAGCTTATGGGGTGATGAGACCCAGTACTTC. Supplemented by reference TRBV7-8 and TRBJ2-5, the full variable domain reads GAGVSQSPRYKVAKRGQDVALRCDPISGHVSLFWYQQALGQGPEFLTYFQNEAQLDKSGLPSDRFFAERPEGSVSTLKIQRTQQEDSAVYLCASSLWGDETQYFGPGTRLLVL.

This chain links TRBV29-1 with TRBJ1-3, with D possibly being TRBD1 (5 bases). Germline loops: CDR1 SQVTM, CDR2 ANQGSEA. Deletions cut 4 bases from V and 1 base from J, with 11 bases between. CDR3 size: 14 residues. CDR3 region: CSVGAGRSGNTIYF. The CDR3 nucleotides read TGCAGCGTTGGGGCAGGGAGATCTGGAAACACCATATATTTT.

This chain connects TRBV20-1 to TRBJ1-2, with D unresolved. Trimming cost V 6 bases and J 0 bases, with 14 bases left between them. This CDR3 is 14 amino acids long. Germline values: CDR1 DFQATT, CDR2 SNEGSKA (reference sequence). The CDR3 DNA follows: TGCAGTGCACAAGGACGGAGAGCTAACTATGGCTACACCTTC. This encodes CSAQGRRANYGYTF.

The chain recombines TRBV29-1 with TRBJ2-2, with 14 nucleotides matching TRBD2. Germline lookup yields CDR1 SQVTM and CDR2 ANQGSEA. V lost 7 bases and J lost 6; bases outside the gene matches: 7. This CDR3 comprises 15 residues. The DNA for the CDR3 is TGCAGCGCCCCGGGACTAGCGGGGGTTGCCGGGGAGCTGTTTTTT. Amino acids: CSAPGLAGVAGELFF.

Ten or more counts support this clonotype. The V gene is TRBV6-6, the J gene TRBJ2-4; the D gene could be TRBD1 or TRBD2 (5 bases each). With 5 bases removed from V and 2 bases from J, the gap between germline ends came to 10 bases. The CDR3 is made up of 14 amino acids. Germline CDR1 and CDR2: MNHNY and SVGAGI (reference sequence). The CDR3 protein is CASSARETKNIQYF. In nucleotides, the CDR3 is TGTGCCAGCAGTGCCAGGGAGACCAAAAACATTCAGTACTTC.

This clonotype occurred many times. This chain links TRBV27 with TRBJ1-1; 7 bases line up with TRBD1. The CDR3 runs 14 residues. CDR1 and CDR2 from the germline V gene are MNHEY and SMNVEV (reference sequence). V lost 7 bases to trimming and J lost 0 bases; unmatched junction nucleotides: 5. The chain's CDR3 is CASKRDSMNTEAFF. The CDR3 DNA sequence: TGTGCCAGCAAACGGGACAGTATGAACACTGAAGCTTTCTTT.